One sample yielded the 21 T cell receptor beta chains listed below, sequenced in a study of vaccination and CD4 T cells after COVID-19. The antigens these receptors bind are not known. CD4+ T cells that had been cultured provided DNA sequenced with the Oncomine TCR Beta short-read assay. One entry per CDR3 protein, called by TCRdb with MiXCR from the PCR reads. There are under 25,000 distinct CDR3 sequences in the sample; 40% occur only once, and roughly 9.5% lies in the top ten. The treatment here: roughly 11-day PBMC culture with coronavirus spike peptide pools or control peptides (ViraFEST assay). The sample consisted of CD4+ T cells from blood, cultured in vitro, taken after SARS-CoV-2 vaccination. Source of these receptors: a human donor who had recovered from COVID-19.

This chain links TRBV27 with TRBJ1-6, with 9 bases matching TRBD1. The V and J ends lost 5 bases and 8 bases, in that order; junction bases with no gene match: 10. The CDR3 length is 16 residues. Germline V gives CDR1 MNHEY, CDR2 SMNVEV (reference sequence). The CDR3 here is CASSPGQGPWYSPLHF. CDR3 DNA: TGTGCCAGCAGTCCGGGACAGGGACCCTGGTATTCACCCCTCCACTTT.

The chain has TRBV7-2 and TRBJ2-7, with a tentative D call TRBD2 (6 bases). This CDR3 is 14 amino acids long. V dropped 1 base and J dropped 3 bases, with 10 bases sitting between them. CDR1 is SGHTA and CDR2 is FQGNSA in the germline V gene. The DNA for the CDR3 is TGTGCCAGCAGCTTAGGCGGGACGCACTACGAGCAGTACTTC. Translating gives CASSLGGTHYEQYF.

This clonotype was counted only a few times. V gene TRBV20-1 combines with J gene TRBJ1-5; 10 bases map to TRBD1. Germline CDR1 is DFQATT and CDR2 is SNEGSKA (reference sequence). The CDR3 extends over 17 amino acids. V lost 1 base and J lost 0; bases outside the gene matches: 6. The CDR3 is CSARGGQGTYSNQPQHF. The CDR3 DNA follows: TGCAGTGCTAGAGGGGGACAGGGGACATATAGCAATCAGCCCCAGCATTTT.

The chain has TRBV20-1 and TRBJ2-2, with 8 bases aligning to TRBD2. CDR3 length equals 15 residues. Germline CDR1 reads DFQATT; CDR2 reads SNEGSKA (reference sequence). The V and J ends lost 1 base and 7 bases, in that order; junction bases with no gene match: 8. The CDR3 loop is CSARGGTSGGGELFF. For the CDR3, the DNA is TGCAGTGCTAGAGGCGGGACTAGTGGTGGCGGGGAGCTGTTTTTT.

The J gene is TRBJ2-7, the V gene TRBV6-2 or TRBV6-3; D is possibly TRBD2 (5 bases). The V end was cut by 6 bases, the J end by 2 bases, with 11 bases between. CDR1 and CDR2 from the germline V gene are MNHEY and SVGEGT. The CDR3 runs 13 residues. CDR3 DNA: TGTGCCAGCAGGACGGCGGGTGCCTACGAGCAGTACTTC. It is translated as CASRTAGAYEQYF.

This clonotype was seen more than once but under ten times. The V call is TRBV11-2, the J call TRBJ1-4; the match to TRBD1 covers 7 bases. The CDR3 extends over 13 amino acids. Germline values: CDR1 SGHAT, CDR2 FQNNGV. V shed 4 bases, J shed 7 bases, and the junction held 3 bases outside the gene matches. The CDR3 sequence is CASSSRQGEKLFF. CDR3 nucleotides: TGTGCCAGCAGCTCCAGACAGGGTGAAAAACTGTTTTTT.

The V gene is TRBV20-1, the J gene TRBJ1-2, with D possibly TRBD1 on 6 matching bases. Trimming shortened V by 8 bases and J by 6 bases, and 16 bases separated the two germline ends. In germline, CDR1 is DFQATT, CDR2 SNEGSKA (reference sequence). The CDR3 totals 12 residues. The CDR3 reads CSLMAGDHGYTF. The DNA of the CDR3 is TGCAGTCTGATGGCAGGGGACCATGGCTACACCTTC.

The chain combines TRBV27 with TRBJ1-4, with 9 bases aligning to TRBD1. The germline CDR1 and CDR2 sequences are MNHEY and SMNVEV (reference sequence). CDR3 length: 17 residues. With V trimmed by 5 bases and J by 5 bases, 12 bases remained unmatched. The CDR3 DNA is TGTGCCAGCAGTCCCACCCACGCCGGGACAGGGAATGAAAAACTGTTTTTT. It yields the protein CASSPTHAGTGNEKLFF.

This chain links TRBV19 with TRBJ2-5; the D call may be TRBD1 or TRBD2 (5 bases each). This CDR3 is built from 16 residues. V was clipped by 3 bases and J by 5 bases, with 19 bases between them. Germline V gene data show CDR1 as LNHDA and CDR2 as SQIVND (reference sequence). CDR3 DNA sequence: TGTGCCAGTAGTATGAGAGGGGCAGGGAAGGACGAGACCCAGTACTTC. Translated, it gives CASSMRGAGKDETQYF.

V usage is TRBV20-1 and J usage is TRBJ2-3, with TRBD2 matching over 7 bases. V trimming: 5 bases; J trimming: 0 bases; junction bases outside the gene matches: 8. Germline values: CDR1 DFQATT, CDR2 SNEGSKA (reference sequence). The CDR3 sequence is 15 residues long. CDR3 coding DNA: TGCAGTGCTCTCCGAATAGCGGGTAGCACAGATACGCAGTATTTT. Protein: CSALRIAGSTDTQYF.

In this sample, this clonotype is medium-sized (0.01 to 0.1%). The chain joins TRBV24-1 to TRBJ1-2; no definite D call. Trimming cost V 6 bases and J 4 bases, with 5 bases left between them. The CDR3 extends over 11 amino acids. Germline CDR1 and CDR2: KGHDR and SFDVKD. CDR3 in DNA: TGTGCCACCAGTAACTCCTATGGCTACACCTTC. This sequence encodes CATSNSYGYTF.

This clonotype was seen only a few times. V usage is TRBV30 and J usage is TRBJ1-6; no definite D call. Germline V gives CDR1 GTSNPN, CDR2 SVGIG (reference sequence). Trimming stripped 4 bases from V and 13 bases from J, with 11 bases between. CDR3 size: 11 residues. DNA of the CDR3: TGTGCCTGGACAGCCGGGTCGCCCCTCCACTTT. It is translated as CAWTAGSPLHF. Looking up the rest from reference TRBV30 and TRBJ1-6 gives the full variable domain: SQTIHQWPATLVQPVGSPLSLECTVEGTSNPNLYWYRQAAGRGLQLLFYSVGIGQISSEVPQNLSASRPQDRQFILSSKKLLLSDSGFYLCAWTAGSPLHFGNGTRLTVT.

By share of the sample, this clonotype is medium-sized. The V call is TRBV23-1, the J call TRBJ2-5; D is possibly TRBD2 (6 bases). TRBV23-1 is reported as an ORF; its role is uncertain. The germline V and J ends were trimmed by 0 bases and 2 bases, with 19 bases remaining between them. This CDR3 comprises 18 residues. The CDR3 reads CASSQSGPIGTVQETQYF. The CDR3 DNA is TGCGCCAGCAGTCAATCGGGACCCATCGGGACTGTTCAAGAGACCCAGTACTTC.

This chain links TRBV12-3 or TRBV12-4 with TRBJ1-6; D gene unclear. V gave up 4 bases and J gave up 9 bases, with 10 bases separating them. The CDR3 is made up of 13 amino acids. CDR3: CASSSRTSSPLHF. Written as DNA, the CDR3 is TGTGCCAGCAGTTCCAGGACGTCTTCACCCCTCCACTTT.

This clonotype was picked up a small number of times. The chain employs TRBV11-3 and TRBJ1-1; 9 bases are shared with TRBD1. The germline CDR1 and CDR2 sequences are SGHNT and YENEEA. CDR3 length: 14 amino acids. V gave up 5 bases and J gave up 4 bases; unmatched junction bases: 5. CDR3 bases: TGTGCCAGCAGCCAAGGGACAGGGCGCACTGAAGCTTTCTTT. The encoded protein is CASSQGTGRTEAFF.

This clonotype was found a few times. The genes are TRBV7-9 and TRBJ1-3, with 8 positions matching TRBD1. CDR1 is SEHNR and CDR2 is FQNEAQ in the germline V gene (reference sequence). The CDR3 sequence is 15 residues long. V lost 5 bases and J lost 2; bases outside the gene matches: 5. CDR3 protein: CASSPTGDAGNTIYF. DNA for the CDR3: TGTGCCAGCAGCCCGACAGGGGATGCTGGAAACACCATATATTTT.

The J gene is TRBJ1-2, the V gene TRBV25-1; 10 nucleotides agree with TRBD1. CDR1 and CDR2 from the germline V gene are MGHDK and SYGVNS. The CDR3 is 16 amino acids. V was clipped by 2 bases and J by 2 bases; unmatched bases: 5. The chain's CDR3 is CASSEVGQGFNYGYTF. The CDR3 region has the DNA TGTGCCAGCAGTGAAGTGGGACAGGGGTTCAACTATGGCTACACCTTC.

The chain recombines TRBV19 with TRBJ2-5; 10 bases are shared with TRBD2. The germline CDR1 and CDR2 sequences are LNHDA and SQIVND (reference sequence). The CDR3 totals 14 residues. Germline trimming cut 6 bases from V and 5 bases from J; bases unmatched to any gene: 6. As DNA, the CDR3 is TGTGCCAGTAGCTCTAGCGGGGGAGGGGAGACCCAGTACTTC. Its protein product is CASSSSGGGETQYF.

The V call is TRBV11-3, the J call TRBJ2-7; D might be TRBD1 (6 bases). The CDR3 length is 15 residues. Trimming pared 0 bases from V and 6 bases from J, leaving 15 bases between. Germline CDR1 and CDR2: SGHNT and YENEEA. The CDR3 sequence is CASSLDARGGIEQYF. The DNA for the CDR3 is TGTGCCAGCAGCTTAGACGCCAGGGGCGGCATCGAGCAGTACTTC. The variable domain in full, with the rest retrieved from reference TRBV11-3 and TRBJ2-7, is EAGVVQSPRYKIIEKKQPVAFWCNPISGHNTLYWYLQNLGQGPELLIRYENEEAVDDSQLPKDRFSAERLKGVDSTLKIQPAELGDSAVYLCASSLDARGGIEQYFGPGTRLTVT.

The chain carries TRBV20-1 and TRBJ1-1; D unresolved. The CDR3 sequence is 12 residues long. The V gene lost 2 bases and the J gene lost 10 bases, with 14 bases spanning the gap. The germline V gene has CDR1 DFQATT and CDR2 SNEGSKA (reference sequence). CDR3: CSARPYEEVAFF. In nucleotides, the CDR3 is TGCAGTGCTAGACCTTATGAGGAGGTAGCTTTCTTT.

Notes on this clonotype: Because the CDR3's place on the DNA is in doubt, the DNA is left out and the CDR3 is given as listed by TCRdb. V gene TRBV6-2 or TRBV6-3 combines with J gene TRBJ2-2; TRBD2, as called in the table, went unchecked against the DNA. Germline V lookup: CDR1 MNHEY, CDR2 SVGEGT. The CDR3 is 15 amino acids in total, end residues counted. Here the CDR3 reads CASSNWGDGTGELFF.